A selection of T cell receptor beta chains follows, all from one sample in a study of T-cell reconstitution after alpha-beta-depleted transplantation in children. TCRdb fed the PCR reads into MiXCR, producing one record per CDR3 protein. This table holds tens of thousands of distinct CDR3 sequences, approximately 6.5% found once. The sample consisted of peripheral blood, taken 60 days after TCRalphabeta/CD19-depleted stem cell transplant. These receptors all stem from a child in the first two years of life who had a stem cell transplant for acute myeloid leukemia, so the T cells may come from the graft donor. Each CDR3 is given with its conserved first and last residue. The order of the fields is J gene, V gene, clone size, D gene, CDR3 DNA, CDR3 protein. D genes are given only for firm matches. Not all rows give a size; the values are once, few, many and, for expanded clones, a class.

J: TRBJ2-7
V: TRBV28
size: many
D: TRBD1
DNA: TGTGCCAGCAGTTGGGACAGGGACTACGAGCAGTACTTC
CDR3: CASSWDRDYEQYF

J: TRBJ1-1
V: TRBV5-1
size: many
D: .
DNA: TGCGCCAGCAGCAGGTGGGAGGGGGCTGAAGCTTTCTTT
CDR3: CASSRWEGAEAFF

J: TRBJ1-4
V: TRBV7-3
size: few
D: .
DNA: TGTGCCAGCAGCTTAAGGGGGGGTATTAATGAAAAACTGTTTTTT
CDR3: CASSLRGGINEKLFF

J: TRBJ2-4
V: TRBV10-2
size: many
D: TRBD1
DNA: TGCGCCAGCAGTGAAAGGGGGCGCGCCAAAAACATTCAGTACTTC
CDR3: CASSERGRAKNIQYF

J: TRBJ2-7
V: TRBV5-5
size: many
D: .
DNA: TGTGCCAGCAGCCTCCGGGTGACAAGATACGAGCAGTACTTC
CDR3: CASSLRVTRYEQYF

J: TRBJ2-3
V: TRBV20-1
size: many
D: .
DNA: TGCAGTGCTAGGCGGGCAGATACGCAGTATTTT
CDR3: CSARRADTQYF

J: TRBJ2-2
V: TRBV6-2/TRBV6-3
size: many
D: .
DNA: TGTGCCAGCAGTGCGACAGGGGAGCTGTTTTTT
CDR3: CASSATGELFF

J: TRBJ1-1
V: TRBV5-1
size: many
D: .
DNA: TGCGCCACCAGCACCGGGACAGAAGCTTTCTTT
CDR3: CATSTGTEAFF

J: TRBJ2-3
V: TRBV5-1
size: many
D: .
DNA: TGCGCCAGCAGCTTGGATTCGGGAAGAACAGATACGCAGTATTTT
CDR3: CASSLDSGRTDTQYF

J: TRBJ1-1
V: TRBV30
size: .
D: TRBD1
DNA: TGTGCCTGGAGTGGACAGGGGTATGCTGAAGCTTTCTTT
CDR3: CAWSGQGYAEAFF

J: TRBJ2-3
V: TRBV5-1
size: many
D: .
DNA: TGCGCCAGCAGCCCCCCAATGTATTTT
CDR3: CASSPPMYF

J: TRBJ2-1
V: TRBV9
size: many
D: .
DNA: TGTGCCAGCAGCGTAGCGGGTGAGCAGTTCTTC
CDR3: CASSVAGEQFF

J: TRBJ2-7
V: TRBV3-1
size: many
D: .
DNA: TGTGCCAGCAGCCCCCGGGGAGGAGGGAACTCCTACGAGCAGTACTTC
CDR3: CASSPRGGGNSYEQYF

J: TRBJ1-1
V: TRBV20-1
size: few
D: .
DNA: TGCAGTGCTAGTGCCGGACAGCTGAACACTGAAGCTTTCTTT
CDR3: CSASAGQLNTEAFF

J: TRBJ2-2
V: TRBV7-7
size: many
D: .
DNA: TGTGCCAGCAGCTTATTCGGGGGGCGCCGCGTAGGAGGGGAGCTGTTTTTT
CDR3: CASSLFGGRRVGGELFF

J: TRBJ1-5
V: TRBV20-1
size: many
D: .
DNA: TGCAGTGCTAGTGTGGGACGGATCAATCAGCCCCAGCATTTT
CDR3: CSASVGRINQPQHF

J: TRBJ2-7
V: TRBV27
size: many
D: .
DNA: TGTGCCAGCAGAAGCCCAGGGATCCCCTCCTACGAGCAGTACTTC
CDR3: CASRSPGIPSYEQYF

J: TRBJ2-5
V: TRBV7-3
size: many
D: TRBD2
DNA: TGTGCCAGCAGTCCTAGCGGGAGTTTTGAGACCCAGTACTTC
CDR3: CASSPSGSFETQYF

J: TRBJ2-3
V: TRBV7-9
size: few
D: .
DNA: TGTGCCAGCAGCTCAAGGGGAAAGGGACGCACAGATACGCAGTATTTT
CDR3: CASSSRGKGRTDTQYF

J: TRBJ2-1
V: TRBV27
size: many
D: .
DNA: TGTGCCAGCAGTTTAGTCAGAAAGAATGAGCAGTTCTTC
CDR3: CASSLVRKNEQFF

J: TRBJ2-7
V: TRBV12-2
size: few
D: .
DNA: TGTGCAAGTCGCTTAGCCCGACTGGGCTGCGAGCAGTACTTC
CDR3: CASRLARLGCEQYF

J: TRBJ1-3
V: TRBV7-2
size: many
D: .
DNA: TGTGCCAGCAGCTTATACCCAGGCCAGTCTGGAAACACCATATATTTT
CDR3: CASSLYPGQSGNTIYF

J: TRBJ1-1
V: TRBV7-9
size: many
D: .
DNA: TGTGCCAGCAGCTTTCGGACAGTGAACACTGAAGCTTTCTTT
CDR3: CASSFRTVNTEAFF

J: TRBJ1-2
V: TRBV7-2
size: many
D: TRBD1
DNA: TGTGCCAGCAGCCACCGGGACAGGGGAGATGGCTACACCTTC
CDR3: CASSHRDRGDGYTF

J: TRBJ2-2
V: TRBV28
size: medium-sized
D: .
DNA: TGTGCCAGCAGTAGGGACCTCTGGGGCGGGGAGCTGTTTTTT
CDR3: CASSRDLWGGELFF

J: TRBJ2-3
V: TRBV27
size: many
D: .
DNA: TGTGCCAGCAGTCCTGAGCTAGCGCTTACAGATACGCAGTATTTT
CDR3: CASSPELALTDTQYF

J: TRBJ2-2
V: TRBV24-1
size: .
D: TRBD1
DNA: TGTGCCACCAGTGACCCCGGGACAGGGGGCACCGGGGAGCTGTTTTTT
CDR3: CATSDPGTGGTGELFF

J: TRBJ2-2
V: TRBV7-2
size: many
D: TRBD1
DNA: TGTGCCAGCAGCCCCGGGACAGGGGGCGCGATTACCGGGGAGCTGTTTTTT
CDR3: CASSPGTGGAITGELFF

J: TRBJ2-3
V: TRBV7-8
size: many
D: TRBD2
DNA: TGTGCCAGCAACCCGACTAGCGGGAGCACAGATACGCAGTATTTT
CDR3: CASNPTSGSTDTQYF

J: TRBJ2-1
V: TRBV28
size: many
D: .
DNA: TGTGCCAGCAGTCCCCCACAGGGAAATGAGCAGTTCTTC
CDR3: CASSPPQGNEQFF

J: TRBJ2-5
V: TRBV7-9
size: many
D: TRBD2
DNA: TGTGCCAGCAGCCCCGTACTAGCGGGAGAGACCCAGTACTTC
CDR3: CASSPVLAGETQYF

J: TRBJ2-7
V: TRBV9
size: many
D: .
DNA: TGTGCCAGCAGCGTAGGTGGGGGAGGCTACGAGCAGTACTTC
CDR3: CASSVGGGGYEQYF

J: TRBJ2-2
V: TRBV29-1
size: many
D: .
DNA: TGCAGCGTCTCCTGGGTCTCGAACACCGGGGAGCTGTTTTTT
CDR3: CSVSWVSNTGELFF

J: TRBJ2-7
V: TRBV2
size: .
D: TRBD2
DNA: TGTGCCAGCAGTCAAGCGGGGGCCTCCTACGAGCAGTACTTC
CDR3: CASSQAGASYEQYF

J: TRBJ2-2
V: TRBV29-1
size: many
D: .
DNA: TGCAGCGTTGAATGGGGTTGGGCCGGGGAGCTGTTTTTT
CDR3: CSVEWGWAGELFF

J: TRBJ1-1
V: TRBV6-2/TRBV6-3
size: many
D: TRBD1
DNA: TGTGCCAGCAGCTCCCGCCAGGGGGCGGAAGCTTTCTTT
CDR3: CASSSRQGAEAFF

J: TRBJ2-5
V: TRBV2
size: many
D: TRBD2
DNA: TGTGCCAGCAGTTGGACTAGCGGGAGTGGAGAGACCCAGTACTTC
CDR3: CASSWTSGSGETQYF

J: TRBJ2-5
V: TRBV28
size: few
D: .
DNA: TGTGCCAGCAGCTTCGGGAAGTACGGGACCCAGTACTTC
CDR3: CASSFGKYGTQYF

J: TRBJ1-6
V: TRBV20-1
size: few
D: .
DNA: TGCAGTGAGGGGGGTTCTCGGTCACCCCTCCACTTT
CDR3: CSEGGSRSPLHF

J: TRBJ2-7
V: TRBV12-3/TRBV12-4
size: .
D: .
DNA: TGTGCCAGCAGTCCATCCAAGGCAGCCGCAGTCTACGAGCAGTACTTC
CDR3: CASSPSKAAAVYEQYF